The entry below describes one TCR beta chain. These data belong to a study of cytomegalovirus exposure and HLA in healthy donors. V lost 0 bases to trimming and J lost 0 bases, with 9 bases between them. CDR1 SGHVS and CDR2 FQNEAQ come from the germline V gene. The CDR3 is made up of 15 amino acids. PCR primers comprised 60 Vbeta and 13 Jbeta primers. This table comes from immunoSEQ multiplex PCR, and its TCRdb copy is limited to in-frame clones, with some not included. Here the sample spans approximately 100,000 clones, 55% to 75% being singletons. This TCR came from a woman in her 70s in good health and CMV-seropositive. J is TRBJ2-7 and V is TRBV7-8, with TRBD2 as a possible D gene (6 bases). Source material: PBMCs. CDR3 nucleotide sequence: TGTGCCAGCAGCTTAGCAGGAGGGTTCTCCTACGAGCAGTACTTC. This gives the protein CASSLAGGFSYEQYF.